What follows describes a single T cell receptor beta chain. Its target is unknown. V shed 5 bases and J 8 bases; nucleotides not matched to a gene: 12. The CDR3 extends over 15 amino acids. Germline V gene data show CDR1 as SEHNR and CDR2 as FQNEAQ (reference sequence). Primers for the PCR totalled 60 Vbeta and 13 Jbeta. Only in-frame clones appear in the TCRdb table, and some are missing; sequencing was by immunoSEQ multiplex PCR. Of more than 100,000 clones listed, approximately 90% were seen once; the top ten hold less than 5.5%. The data derive from a study of cytomegalovirus exposure and HLA in healthy donors. Study-wide results and caveats: The majority of CMV-associated TCR beta chains were reported as apparently HLA-restricted in a later analysis. In a later analysis, at a false discovery rate of 0.05, approximately 18,000 TCR beta sequences were associated with HLA alleles. Across donors, presence/absence analyses took sequencing depth to be roughly uniform.

This sequence joins TRBV7-9 and TRBJ1-2; 9 bases line up with TRBD1. The sequenced sample consisted of PBMCs. The receptor was isolated from a woman aged 25 to 39 in good health and CMV-seronegative. The CDR3 here is CASSLGGTGSGGYTF. DNA for the CDR3: TGTGCCAGCAGCCTAGGAGGGACAGGGTCTGGCGGCTACACCTTC.